Below, 32 T cell receptor beta chains from the same sample are listed, as sequenced in a study of Graves' ophthalmopathy and Graves' hyperthyroidism. For repertoire sequencing, the TCR beta CDR3 regions were amplified from RNA transcripts. HTBI primers were employed in first-round RT-PCR, then a second-round multiplex PCR followed. TCRdb itself ran the multiplex PCR reads through MiXCR, one entry per CDR3 protein. The sample has about 700,000 distinct CDR3 sequences, about 38% seen once. Source material: peripheral blood. These receptor sequences come from an adult man with Graves' ophthalmopathy.

Regarding this clonotype: Mismatch with germline at one junction end may stem from a read error. This rearrangement joins TRBV12-3 or TRBV12-4 to TRBJ2-7; 7 nucleotides line up with TRBD2. CDR3 length equals 13 residues. The CDR3 DNA is TGTACCAGCAATACGGGACTAAATTACGAGCAGTACTTC. Translated, it gives CTSNTGLNYEQYF.

The chain has TRBV13 and TRBJ2-2, with D unclear. Germline V gives CDR1 PRHDT, CDR2 FYEKMQ (reference sequence). The CDR3 is 15 residues long. V lost 3 bases, J lost 7 bases, and 15 bases lay in between. CDR3 sequence reads: CASSLPLGSLGELFF. The CDR3 bases are TGTGCCAGCAGCTTGCCCCTGGGGTCACTCGGGGAGCTGTTTTTT.

The chain recombines TRBV25-1 with TRBJ1-2; D uncertain. Deletions cut 2 bases from V and 4 bases from J, with 17 bases between. Germline V lookup: CDR1 MGHDK, CDR2 SYGVNS. CDR3 length: 16 amino acids. This CDR3 is CASSEREPPLSYGYTF. The CDR3 region has the DNA TGTGCCAGCAGTGAACGCGAGCCACCCCTCAGCTATGGCTACACCTTC.

V usage is TRBV24-1 and J usage is TRBJ1-2; 8 bases agree with TRBD1. Germline trimming cut 4 bases from V and 4 bases from J; bases unmatched to any gene: 7. CDR1 KGHDR and CDR2 SFDVKD come from the germline V gene. The CDR3 is 15 amino acids. CDR3 sequence (DNA): TGTGCCACCAGTGACTCCGGGACAGGAACCTATGGCTACACCTTC. Its translation: CATSDSGTGTYGYTF.

This clonotype was detected many times. The chain carries TRBV19 and TRBJ1-4; 7 bases agree with TRBD1. V trimming: 5 bases; J trimming: 5 bases; junction bases outside the gene matches: 5. The CDR3 length is 14 residues. Per the germline V gene, CDR1 is LNHDA and CDR2 is SQIVND (reference sequence). In DNA, the CDR3 is TGTGCCAGTAGTTCGGGACAGCAAAATGAAAAACTGTTTTTT. Translating it yields CASSSGQQNEKLFF. The complete variable domain, with remaining parts taken from reference TRBV19 and TRBJ1-4, reads DGGITQSPKYLFRKEGQNVTLSCEQNLNHDAMYWYRQDPGQGLRLIYYSQIVNDFQKGDIAEGYSVSREKKESFPLTVTSAQKNPTAFYLCASSSGQQNEKLFFGSGTQLSVL.

A note on this clonotype: One base away lies a much larger clone, so this may be a sequencing read error. The V call is TRBV4-1, the J call TRBJ2-6, with 8 nucleotides matching TRBD1. Germline CDR1 reads MGHRA; CDR2 reads YSYEKL. The length of the CDR3 is 15 residues. CDR3 sequence: CAGSQTGAGANVLTF. The CDR3 nucleotides are TGCGCCGGCAGCCAGACAGGGGCTGGGGCCAACGTCCTGACTTTC.

This clonotype was counted a few times. V gene TRBV9 combines with J gene TRBJ2-7; D may be TRBD1 (7 bases). This CDR3 has 13 amino acids. Per the germline V gene, CDR1 is SGDLS and CDR2 is YYNGEE. The CDR3, as DNA: TGTGCTTCCGCCTCAGGGGGGAACTACGAGCAGTACTTC. As protein: CASASGGNYEQYF.

V gene TRBV2 combines with J gene TRBJ2-7; D unresolved. The CDR3 runs 12 residues. Germline CDR1 reads SNHLY; CDR2 reads FYNNEI. V gave up 6 bases and J gave up 4 bases, with 10 bases separating them. This CDR3 reads CASRDWAYEQYF. The CDR3 region has the DNA TGTGCCAGCAGAGATTGGGCTTACGAGCAGTACTTC.

This clonotype appeared many times. V gene TRBV19 combines with J gene TRBJ1-2; no clear D. This CDR3 has 14 amino acids. Trimming cost V 6 bases and J 8 bases, with 19 bases left between them. The V gene's germline CDR1 is LNHDA and CDR2 SQIVND (reference sequence). Here the CDR3 reads CASRAERTIRGYTF. Here the CDR3 DNA reads TGTGCCAGTAGGGCCGAAAGGACCATTCGGGGCTACACCTTC.

In its sample, this clonotype was seen many times. V gene TRBV20-1 combines with J gene TRBJ2-7; D is undetermined. V was cut by 3 bases and J by 6 bases, with 9 bases left in between. This CDR3 is built from 11 residues. Germline CDR1 is DFQATT and CDR2 is SNEGSKA (reference sequence). In nucleotides, the CDR3 is TGCAGTGCTAGGGGGTCCGGCGAGCAGTACTTC. Its protein is CSARGSGEQYF.

This chain uses TRBV10-3 with TRBJ1-4; D remains unclear. Germline lookup yields CDR1 ENHRY and CDR2 SYGVKD. V dropped 0 bases and J dropped 11 bases, with 7 bases sitting between them. This CDR3 is 12 amino acids long. CDR3: CAISESKPKLFF. The CDR3 DNA follows: TGTGCCATCAGTGAGTCGAAACCGAAACTGTTTTTT.

In its sample, this clonotype was seen a few times. The chain employs TRBV7-2 and TRBJ1-1; a possible D gene is TRBD1 (5 bases). The CDR3 loop spans 14 amino acids. Germline loops: CDR1 SGHTA, CDR2 FQGNSA. The germline V and J ends were trimmed by 4 bases and 3 bases, with 12 bases remaining between them. CDR3 protein: CASSSREGYTEAFF. The CDR3, as DNA: TGTGCCAGCAGCTCCCGGGAGGGGTACACTGAAGCTTTCTTT.

This clonotype appeared once. The chain couples TRBV10-3 to TRBJ1-2; possible D gene TRBD1, 6 bases. Looked up from germline, CDR1 is ENHRY and CDR2 is SYGVKD. The V end was cut by 11 bases, the J end by 6 bases, with 13 bases between. CDR3 length: 11 amino acids. The CDR3 sequence is CASTGGHGYTF. The CDR3 DNA reads as TGTGCCTCGACCGGGGGGCATGGCTACACCTTC.

This chain uses TRBV29-1 with TRBJ2-2; D is perhaps TRBD1 (5 bases). Germline V CDR1 and CDR2: SQVTM, ANQGSEA. The CDR3 length is 14 residues. V lost 1 base to trimming and J lost 1 base, with 7 bases between them. This CDR3 reads CSVEGQMNTGELFF. The CDR3 region has the DNA TGCAGCGTTGAAGGACAGATGAACACCGGGGAGCTGTTTTTT.

Of note for this clonotype: With a much larger clone just one base away, this may be a read error. Because the CDR3 is missing its conserved closing phenylalanine or tryptophan, this is likely a read error. The genes are TRBV12-3 or TRBV12-4 and TRBJ2-5; 7 nucleotides match TRBD1. The CDR3 loop spans 16 amino acids. Trimming took 5 bases from V and 2 from J; bases not matched to a gene: 11. The CDR3 is CASSPPRGQGQETQYC. CDR3 in DNA: TGTGCCAGCAGTCCTCCTAGGGGGCAGGGTCAAGAGACCCAGTACTGC.

The chain couples TRBV20-1 to TRBJ1-1; TRBD1 aligns across 12 bases. CDR3 length equals 15 residues. Trimming cost V 3 bases and J 2 bases; bases outside gene matches: 4. Germline CDR1 is DFQATT and CDR2 is SNEGSKA (reference sequence). CDR3 in amino acids: CSARPGQGANTEAFF. As DNA, the CDR3 is TGCAGTGCTAGGCCGGGACAGGGGGCTAACACTGAAGCTTTCTTT.

This clonotype was counted ten times or more. This rearrangement joins TRBV9 to TRBJ1-4, with 10 bases aligning to TRBD1. The CDR3 consists of 14 residues. V lost 4 bases, J lost 7 bases, and 4 bases stayed unmatched. Per the germline V gene, CDR1 is SGDLS and CDR2 is YYNGEE. The CDR3 DNA reads TGTGCCAGCAGCCTCGGGACAGGGGCTGAAAAACTGTTTTTT. Amino acids: CASSLGTGAEKLFF.

The chain couples TRBV5-1 to TRBJ2-3; TRBD1 is a possible D gene (6 bases). CDR3 length equals 15 residues. Trimming removed 4 bases from V and 1 base from J, with 13 bases in between. The germline V gene has CDR1 SGHRS and CDR2 YFSETQ. In DNA, the CDR3 is TGCGCCAGCAGCCCGGTACAGGGTGGCACAGATACGCAGTATTTT. Protein product: CASSPVQGGTDTQYF.

This clonotype occurred many times. V gene TRBV2 combines with J gene TRBJ1-5; TRBD1 agrees at 8 bases. Germline CDR1 and CDR2: SNHLY and FYNNEI. The V segment lost 10 bases and the J segment 0 bases; nucleotides outside the gene matches: 8. The CDR3 has 15 amino acids. In DNA form, the CDR3 reads TGTGCCACCTCAGGGGGCTCCAATAGCAATCAGCCCCAGCATTTT. Translating gives CATSGGSNSNQPQHF.

In this sample, this clonotype turned up a few times. The chain combines TRBV10-3 with TRBJ2-2, with 9 bases fitting TRBD1. This CDR3 is 14 amino acids long. The germline gives CDR1 ENHRY, CDR2 SYGVKD. Trimming took 11 bases from V and 5 from J; bases not matched to a gene: 9. The CDR3 DNA follows: TGTGCCGGGGAAGACAGGGGGAGTACCGGGGAGCTGTTTTTT. The encoded protein is CAGEDRGSTGELFF.

The chain uses TRBV25-1 and TRBJ2-7; possibly TRBD1 or TRBD2 for D (5 bases each). CDR3 length equals 13 residues. Deletions cut 6 bases from V and 3 bases from J, with 12 bases between. Germline V gives CDR1 MGHDK, CDR2 SYGVNS. This CDR3 reads CASSRRGNYEQYF. In DNA form, the CDR3 reads TGTGCCAGCAGCCGTCGGGGCAACTACGAGCAGTACTTC.

This clonotype has a handful of counts. The J gene is TRBJ2-3, the V gene TRBV7-2; 8 bases are shared with TRBD2. The length of the CDR3 is 15 residues. The V gene end was trimmed by 5 bases and the J gene end by 2 bases; junction bases not matched to a gene: 6. Germline V CDR1 and CDR2: SGHTA, FQGNSA. Here the CDR3 reads CASSTGLAPTDTQYF. The CDR3 DNA sequence: TGTGCCAGCAGCACAGGACTAGCTCCCACAGATACGCAGTATTTT.

This clonotype was picked up a small number of times. J is TRBJ2-1 and V is TRBV10-3; 8 bases line up with TRBD2. CDR3 length equals 14 residues. The ends lost 7 bases at V and 3 bases at J; junction bases unmatched: 5. Germline V CDR1 and CDR2: ENHRY, SYGVKD. The CDR3 DNA sequence: TGTGCCATCACCTATAGCGGGATCTACAATGAGCAGTTCTTC. Translated, it gives CAITYSGIYNEQFF.

This clonotype came up a few times. This chain uses TRBV4-1 with TRBJ2-5; TRBD1 or TRBD2 may be the D gene (6 bases each). Germline assignment: CDR1 MGHRA and CDR2 YSYEKL. Trimming left V 0 bases short and J 8 bases short, with 13 bases between. The CDR3 is 14 residues long. Written as DNA, the CDR3 is TGCGCCAGCAGCCAAGATTACAGGGAGGTAACCCAGTACTTC. Translating it yields CASSQDYREVTQYF.

The table lists this clonotype with a few counts. A read error may account for a junction end that differs from germline. The gene calls are TRBV5-8 and TRBJ1-2, with a weak D call TRBD1 (5 bases). The germline CDR1 and CDR2 sequences are SGHTS and YDEGEE. CDR3 length: 15 amino acids. The DNA for the CDR3 is TGCGCCAGCAGCCAGAGGGACGGTTTTAACTATGGCTACACCTTC. It codes for CASSQRDGFNYGYTF.

This clonotype was observed a handful of times. The V and J genes are TRBV2 and TRBJ2-7, with 10 positions matching TRBD1. Germline values: CDR1 SNHLY, CDR2 FYNNEI. The V and J ends lost 5 bases and 4 bases, in that order; junction bases with no gene match: 17. This CDR3 is 18 amino acids long. CDR3 loop: CASSYSGPGTGELYEQYF. The CDR3 nucleotides are TGTGCCAGCAGTTACTCGGGGCCCGGGACAGGGGAATTGTACGAGCAGTACTTC.

The rearrangement joins TRBV7-9 to TRBJ1-4, with D maybe TRBD1 (6 bases). The CDR3 is made up of 19 amino acids. CDR1 is SEHNR and CDR2 is FQNEAQ in the germline V gene (reference sequence). V dropped 0 bases and J dropped 0 bases, with 17 bases sitting between them. Here the CDR3 DNA reads TGTGCCAGCAGCTTAGCGGGGGGCGCTGGGGCCCCAACTAATGAAAAACTGTTTTTT. Protein sequence: CASSLAGGAGAPTNEKLFF.

The V and J genes are TRBV20-1 and TRBJ2-5, with D perhaps matching TRBD1 (5 bases). V shed 5 bases and J shed 9 bases, with 19 bases lying between them. Germline values: CDR1 DFQATT, CDR2 SNEGSKA (reference sequence). The CDR3 has 13 amino acids. CDR3 bases: TGCAGTGCTTCCAGGGATAGCAATCAGCCCCAGTACTTC. This encodes CSASRDSNQPQYF.

This clonotype was picked up many times. This chain connects TRBV2 to TRBJ1-5; D not resolved. Germline CDR1 reads SNHLY; CDR2 reads FYNNEI. The CDR3 runs to 16 residues. Trimming took 2 bases from V and 0 from J, leaving 11 bases between them. CDR3 nucleotides: TGTGCCAGCAGTGAACGGGCAGCTCATAGCAATCAGCCCCAGCATTTT. It yields the protein CASSERAAHSNQPQHF.

This clonotype was counted only a few times. The chain has TRBV19 and TRBJ1-5, with D maybe TRBD1 (5 bases). V lost 4 bases, J lost 7 bases, and 17 bases lay in between. CDR3 size: 15 residues. The germline CDR1 and CDR2 sequences are LNHDA and SQIVND (reference sequence). CDR3 region: CASSREGSGGQPQHF. DNA for the CDR3: TGTGCCAGTAGTAGGGAGGGGTCAGGTGGGCAGCCCCAGCATTTT.

CDR3 in amino acids: CSATPPGSREKLFF. As DNA, the CDR3 is TGCAGCGCAACACCCCCGGGGTCTCGTGAAAAACTGTTTTTT. The chain joins TRBV29-1 to TRBJ1-4; D call uncertain. Germline CDR1 reads SQVTM; CDR2 reads ANQGSEA. V gave up 7 bases and J gave up 7 bases, with 19 bases separating them. The CDR3 has 14 amino acids.

Remarks on this clonotype: One base away lies a much larger clone, so this may be a sequencing read error. The chain couples TRBV7-9 to TRBJ1-1, with TRBD1 matching 8 bases. Germline CDR1 reads SEHNR; CDR2 reads FQNEAQ (reference sequence). The V and J ends lost 2 bases and 4 bases, in that order; junction bases with no gene match: 3. This CDR3 is 14 amino acids long. The CDR3 bases are TGTGCCAGCAGCTTATGGGACAGGAGCACTGAAGCTTTCTTT. Protein sequence: CASSLWDRSTEAFF.